Each of the 11 T cell receptor beta chains below was sequenced from the same sample in a study of vaccination and CD4 T cells after COVID-19. Researchers used the Oncomine TCR Beta short-read assay to sequence DNA from cultured CD4+ T cells. MiXCR, applied by TCRdb to the PCR reads, yields one record per CDR3 protein. The sample carries 6,500 to 8,500 distinct CDR3 sequences, under 45% recorded once. Indicated treatment: approximately 9-day PBMC culture with coronavirus spike peptide pools or control peptides (ViraFEST assay). It was before the COVID-19 pandemic (2011-2018) that the unexposed donor's CD4+ T cells were collected. Their target antigens are unknown. The sequenced sample consisted of CD4+ T cells from blood, cultured in vitro. The receptors derive from a human donor in good health.

This clonotype was found a few times. The CDR3 sequence: CSASGFTGRGGYTF. DNA for the CDR3: TGCAGTGCTAGTGGATTTACAGGGAGAGGTGGCTACACCTTC. The chain recombines TRBV20-1 with TRBJ1-2; possibly TRBD1 for D (6 bases). This CDR3 has 14 amino acids. V gave up 3 bases and J gave up 7 bases, with 18 bases separating them. From germline, CDR1 is DFQATT and CDR2 SNEGSKA (reference sequence).

The rearrangement uses TRBV5-1 and TRBJ1-2; possibly TRBD1 for D (5 bases). The CDR3 spans 14 residues. V was cut by 0 bases and J by 8 bases, with 14 bases left in between. From germline, CDR1 is SGHRS and CDR2 YFSETQ. DNA of the CDR3: TGCGCCAGCAGCTTGGCCCCAGGGAACGGGGGCTACACCTTC. Translating it yields CASSLAPGNGGYTF.

This clonotype was detected a few times. The J gene is TRBJ1-5, the V gene TRBV27; D uncertain. CDR3 length: 12 amino acids. CDR1 MNHEY and CDR2 SMNVEV come from the germline V gene (reference sequence). The V and J ends lost 3 bases and 5 bases respectively, with 5 bases between them. The chain's CDR3 is CASSFTDQPQHF. DNA for the CDR3: TGTGCCAGCAGTTTTACGGATCAGCCCCAGCATTTT.

This clonotype has only a few counts. The CDR3 reads CASSALGGYSNQPQHF. The CDR3, as DNA: TGTGCCAGCAGCGCCTTGGGGGGGTATAGCAATCAGCCCCAGCATTTT. The chain combines TRBV7-2 with TRBJ1-5; possible D gene TRBD1, 5 bases. The CDR3 spans 16 residues. V shed 5 bases and J shed 0 bases, with 14 bases lying between them. Germline lookup yields CDR1 SGHTA and CDR2 FQGNSA.

The gene calls are TRBV4-3 and TRBJ1-2; 12 nucleotides line up with TRBD1. There are 14 residues in the CDR3. Germline CDR1 reads LGHNA; CDR2 reads YSLEER. Germline trimming cut 7 bases from V and 6 bases from J; bases unmatched to any gene: 6. Written as DNA, the CDR3 is TGCGCCAGCACTGAGGGACAGGGGGCTAATGGCTACACCTTC. It encodes CASTEGQGANGYTF.

As concerns this clonotype: Its ends do not fully match the called genes, so a read error is possible. The chain links TRBV18 to TRBJ1-5; D possibly corresponds to TRBD1 (5 bases). The CDR3 has 13 amino acids. Looked up from germline, CDR1 is KGHSH and CDR2 is LQKENI. The CDR3 is CANSPGGIQPQHF. The CDR3 DNA sequence: TGTGCCAACTCACCGGGGGGGATTCAGCCCCAGCATTTT.

This clonotype was seen more than once but under ten times. J is TRBJ2-2 and V is TRBV7-2; no definite D call. V was cut by 1 base and J by 1 base, with 7 bases left in between. CDR3 length: 15 residues. Germline V gene data show CDR1 as SGHTA and CDR2 as FQGNSA. CDR3 DNA sequence: TGTGCCAGCAGCTTAGATTCTAGGAACACCGGGGAGCTGTTTTTT. Translated: CASSLDSRNTGELFF.

The CDR3 protein is CASLRDRGYGYTF. DNA of the CDR3: TGTGCCAGCCTCCGGGACAGAGGCTATGGCTACACCTTC. The chain carries TRBV12-3 or TRBV12-4 and TRBJ1-2; 7 nucleotides line up with TRBD1. The CDR3 is made up of 13 amino acids. Unmatched junction bases numbered 7, after V lost 8 bases and J lost 4 bases.

The V and J genes are TRBV5-5 and TRBJ1-5, with D possibly TRBD1 on 6 matching bases. The CDR3 totals 16 residues. The germline V gene encodes CDR1 SGHKS and CDR2 YYEKEE (reference sequence). The germline V and J ends were trimmed by 0 bases and 0 bases, with 10 bases remaining between them. The CDR3 coding sequence is TGTGCCAGCAGCTTGGCCGGGGGGCTTAGCAATCAGCCCCAGCATTTT. Protein sequence: CASSLAGGLSNQPQHF.

The V and J genes are TRBV18 and TRBJ1-2; a weak D match, TRBD1 (5 bases). The CDR3 has 15 amino acids. V was pared by 2 bases and J by 4 bases, with 14 bases between. In germline, CDR1 is KGHSH, CDR2 LQKENI. CDR3 region: CASSPKAGSPYGYTF. CDR3 nucleotides: TGTGCCAGCTCACCAAAAGCAGGGAGTCCCTATGGCTACACCTTC.

The sample holds a few counts of this clonotype. This chain joins TRBV19 and TRBJ2-2, with D unresolved. The germline V gene encodes CDR1 LNHDA and CDR2 SQIVND (reference sequence). The V gene lost 10 bases and the J gene lost 4 bases, with 16 bases spanning the gap. The CDR3 is made up of 14 amino acids. The CDR3 DNA reads as TGTGCCACCTCTGTGGTGGCGGCCACCGGGGAGCTGTTTTTT. It yields the protein CATSVVAATGELFF. The full variable domain, completed using reference TRBV19 and TRBJ2-2, is DGGITQSPKYLFRKEGQNVTLSCEQNLNHDAMYWYRQDPGQGLRLIYYSQIVNDFQKGDIAEGYSVSREKKESFPLTVTSAQKNPTAFYLCATSVVAATGELFFGEGSRLTVL.